This entry is about one T cell receptor (beta chain). Its antigen is still unknown. No much larger clone exists at a distance of one base, and base qualities are not known. CDR1 and CDR2 are drawn from the germline V gene: SGDLS, YYNGEE. Measured from the cysteine to the phenylalanine, the CDR3 is 14 residues long. Of all the DNA, just the CDR3 is kept, 42 bases in frame from base 1. Here V drops 3 bases and J drops 6 bases, and the junction holds 5 bases not matched to any gene. The protocol used for the library was the immunoSEQ multiplex PCR assay. For the multiplex PCR, a mixture combining 60 forward primers for TCR Vbeta segments and 13 reverse primers for TCR Jbeta segments was used. A multiplex PCR assay on genomic DNA amplified the CDR3 region of rearranged TCR beta genes. Amplified TCR beta libraries were sequenced as 87-base-pair reads on the Illumina HiSeq System. In the original analysis: A later analysis tallied 80 million to 95 million unique TCR beta chains across the 666 repertoires, and around 10 million of those chains were shared by two or more donors. To remove PCR and sequencing errors, raw reads were error-corrected and collapsed into unique sequences using a nearest-neighbor algorithm that merged closely related sequences. V, D and J gene segments were assigned by aligning CDR3 sequences to IMGT reference sequences. For a sequence to be retained, at least a six-nucleotide match to both a V gene segment and a J gene segment was required. A rearrangement was called productive if the CDR3 had no stop codons and remained in frame with V and J, and every other rearrangement was called non-productive. CDR3 was defined according to IMGT convention as the region running from the second conserved V-encoded cysteine to the conserved J-encoded phenylalanine. Sequences without an unambiguous match to a single V gene segment were excluded from the earlier analysis of about 600 of the donors. In an earlier analysis of several hundred of the donors, V segments were called functional above 56.7% productive rearrangements and were called segregating when the between-donor standard deviation exceeded 5%. A statistical classification framework was built to diagnose cytomegalovirus status from the catalog of TCR beta chain sequences. In a later analysis, TCR nucleotide sequences were compared against IMGT/GENE-DB human TR gene sequences so that V and J genes could be assigned. In a later analysis, CDR3 sequences and most-parsimonious VDJ recombination scenarios were assigned using the TCRdist pipeline. In a later analysis, each TCR beta chain was defined by its CDR3 amino acid sequence together with its V-gene family, and reads without a unique V-gene family were excluded. As a way to deal with suspected cross-contamination and a sequencing artifact, a later analysis dropped hundreds of nucleotide sequences that were highly shared and had low generation probability. A later analysis calculated a clonal expansion index for each public chain from normalized within-repertoire ranks of inferred template counts. In a later analysis, generation probabilities were computed using a VDJ recombination model fitted to out-of-frame rearrangements, and the results were checked against IGoR. Hypergeometric tests were used in a later analysis to score TCR-TCR, TCR-HLA and TCR-CMV co-occurrence, with a repertoire-size bias correction applied to the TCR pairs. In a later analysis, false discovery rates were estimated by permuting HLA or CMV assignments 20 times. A later analysis grouped co-occurring TCRs with DBSCAN, adding TCRdist sequence similarity when clustering within HLA-allele-positive subsets. Repertoires with fewer than 30,000 or more than 120,000 public chains, plus five repertoires with anomalous nucleotide sharing, were excluded from co-occurrence clustering. The table comes from immuneACCESS by way of TCRdb, which keeps in-frame sequences with V and J called. Part of the clones is missing from these tables; in studies checked, under half for an unresolved V gene and the rest for unknown reasons. From that table come the V and J calls and clone size; the DNA was used to work out D and trimming. This sample holds hundreds of thousands of clones; roughly 84% were observed only once. The top ten clones comprise approximately 0.71% of the sample.

The data were taken from a study of cytomegalovirus exposure and HLA in healthy donors (dated 2017 in TCRdb). At the level of the whole study: An earlier analysis of 587 of the donors reported 276 Gb of sequence data and about 120 million unique TCR beta sequences obtained from approximately 180 million T cells. The number of donors typed differed by locus, with roughly 629-640 for A, B, C, DRB1 and DQB1, around 500 for DQA1, under 610 for DPA1, and 450 to 480 for DPB1. Among about 390 genotyped donors of the cohort, an average of about 240,000 unique TCR beta nucleotide sequences were sequenced per donor, around 20% of them non-productive. All discovery cohort repertoires had been generated using a single sequencing platform. To decide whether each TCR beta V gene segment behaved as functional or pseudogenic, an earlier analysis of approximately 600 of the donors relied on high-throughput TCR beta sequencing. Besides the first cohort of more than 650 subjects, a separate validation cohort made up of over 95 different subjects was used. The T cell repertoires of around 730 subjects were profiled by immunosequencing and related to cytomegalovirus serostatus. The genetic ancestry cluster associated with self-reported Caucasian donors included around four fifths of the 398 genotyped donors. A later genetic analysis used genome-wide SNP genotypes for about 60% of the roughly 670 donors, treating that subset as a discovery cohort. An early release covering more than 500 HLA-typed donors comprised about 310 gigabases of sequencing data and 85 million or so unique TCR sequences. Because of strong linkage in the cohort, roughly five DR-DQ haplotypes were treated as single units for association and clustering. HLA typing included class I and class II loci at four-digit resolution. To predict cytomegalovirus infection status, the study combined high-throughput TCR immunosequencing, statistical association of individual TCRs with disease status, and machine learning. A later analysis re-analyzed previously published TCR beta repertoires from approximately 670 donors and added high-resolution HLA genotyping to study TCR occurrence patterns. Donor age, sex, ethnicity and CMV serostatus were compiled alongside the repertoire data. The study aimed to test whether cataloging public T cell receptors could reveal signatures of past pathogen exposure. Rather than using new phenotypic data, the later analysis identified candidate immune exposures from TCR beta sequences and from how often those sequences occurred across donors. Points the paper makes about the study in general: The study listed around 160 TCR beta chains as associated with cytomegalovirus. A later analysis associated about 17,000 TCR beta sequences with specific HLA alleles at a false discovery rate of 0.05. V-gene and J-gene trimming of TCR beta chains was associated with a missense DCLRE1C variant in a later genetic analysis, and the association was replicated in an independent cohort. A later analysis found that HLA-associated TCR beta chains were more clonally expanded and had lower generation probabilities than equally common non-associated chains. A further reported finding was that TCR beta sequences accurately predicted the HLA-A and HLA-B alleles for most subjects in the first cohort. A later analysis found that TCR association rates varied across HLA loci, with DRB1 alleles showing the most associated TCRs and HLA-C alleles the fewest. In vitro tests confirmed that three of the cytomegalovirus-associated TCR beta chains recognize cytomegalovirus antigens. The cohort was sequenced for TCR beta chains only, and without alpha or paired-chain data the features that could be detected were limited. The authors suggested that the approach could potentially be generalized to other disease states and immunological phenotypes. Broadly in line with IMGT annotations, most TCR beta V segments showed up in productive rearrangements about 90% or about 30% of the time in an earlier analysis of several hundred of the donors. In a later analysis, most CMV-associated TCR beta chains were found to appear HLA-restricted, with HLA associations seemingly driven largely by CMV exposure. Because HLA typing was unavailable for some donors at each locus, only the typed subset was used in association tests. Immune exposure information for the cohort was limited to CMV serostatus. The sequencing pipeline was judged likely to have produced a cluster of highly shared sequence variants as a technical artifact. Correlated functional status among segregating V segments might reflect linkage disequilibrium, but an unknown experimental factor could not be ruled out. In a later genetic analysis, fewer N-insertions in productive TCRs were reported among donors in an Asian-associated ancestry cluster than the 666-donor mean. Most TCR sequences were seen in very few donors, while some public TCRs were found in many individuals. Seventeen rarely observed V segments, including chromosome 9 orphons, were excluded from the earlier analysis of a few hundred of the donors because counts were too low. Sequencing depth was assumed to be roughly uniform across donors in the presence/absence analyses, though that assumption may not hold. In a later analysis, several top co-occurrence clusters were reported to appear linked to parvovirus B19, influenza, CMV and Epstein-Barr virus. The classifier was reported to diagnose cytomegalovirus status with high specificity and sensitivity in both the original and validation cohorts. When HLA alleles, especially DR and DQ, strongly co-occurred, attributing TCR associations to individual alleles was difficult. Some IMGT-functional V segments, including TRBV6-2 and TRBV6-3, could not be told apart with the 87-base-pair reads, so those segments were excluded.

The cohort comprised around 690 healthy bone marrow donors. At the time of sampling, all cohort members were nominally healthy, though unrecorded immune exposures were likely present. The donor tested CMV seronegative and was one of the 352 seronegative cohort members. A peripheral blood sample was collected from each donor, and TCR beta sequencing was performed on peripheral blood mononuclear cells. Genomic DNA was extracted from the blood cell samples with the Qiagen DNeasy Blood Extraction Kit. Rearrangement joined TRBV9 to TRBJ2-2; 7 junctional bases match TRBD2. The source is a boy between 2 and 10 years old in good health and CMV-seronegative. Sequenced: PBMCs. The CDR3 has the sequence CASSALTSAGELFF. The DNA reads as follows: TGTGCCAGCAGCGCCCTCACTAGCGCCGGGGAGCTGTTTTTT.